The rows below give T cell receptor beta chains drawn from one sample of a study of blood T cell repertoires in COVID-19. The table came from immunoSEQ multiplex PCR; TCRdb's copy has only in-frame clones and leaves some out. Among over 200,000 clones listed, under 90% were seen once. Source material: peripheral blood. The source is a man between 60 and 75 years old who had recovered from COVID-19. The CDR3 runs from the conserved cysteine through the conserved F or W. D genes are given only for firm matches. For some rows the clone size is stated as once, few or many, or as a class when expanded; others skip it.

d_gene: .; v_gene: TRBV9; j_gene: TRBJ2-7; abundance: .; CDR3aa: CASSVDPRQFYEQYF; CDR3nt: TGTGCCAGCAGCGTAGATCCCCGACAGTTCTACGAGCAGTACTTC
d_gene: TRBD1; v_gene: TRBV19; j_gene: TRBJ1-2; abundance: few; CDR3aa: CASTTGGGPPYGYTF; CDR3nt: TGTGCCAGTACGACAGGGGGAGGGCCTCCCTATGGCTACACCTTC
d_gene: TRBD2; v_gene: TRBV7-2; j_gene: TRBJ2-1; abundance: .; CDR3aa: CASSPELAGVEQFF; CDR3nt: TGTGCCAGCAGCCCGGAACTAGCGGGAGTTGAGCAGTTCTTC
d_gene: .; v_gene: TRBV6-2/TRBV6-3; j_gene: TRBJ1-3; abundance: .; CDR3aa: CASSYKIRDGNTIYF; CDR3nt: TGTGCCAGCAGTTACAAGATCAGGGATGGAAACACCATATATTTT
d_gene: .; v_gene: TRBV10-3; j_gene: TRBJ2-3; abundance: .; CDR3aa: CAISESSALPTDTQYF; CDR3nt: TGTGCCATCAGTGAGTCGAGTGCCCTTCCCACAGATACGCAGTATTTT
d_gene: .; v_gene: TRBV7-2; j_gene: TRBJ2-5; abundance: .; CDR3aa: CASSLGGWYQETQYF; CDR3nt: TGTGCCAGCAGCTTAGGAGGGTGGTACCAAGAGACCCAGTACTTC
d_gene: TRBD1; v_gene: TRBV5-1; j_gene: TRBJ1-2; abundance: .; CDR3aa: CASSPPGTGYYGYTF; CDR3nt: TGCGCCAGCAGCCCTCCCGGGACAGGTTATTATGGCTACACCTTC
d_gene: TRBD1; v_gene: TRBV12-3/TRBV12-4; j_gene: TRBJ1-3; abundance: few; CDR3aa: CASSTGANTIYF; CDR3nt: TGTGCCAGCTCCACAGGGGCTAACACCATATATTTT
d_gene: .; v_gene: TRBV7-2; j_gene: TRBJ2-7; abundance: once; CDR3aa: CASSLVESGSYEQYF; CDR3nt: TGTGCCAGCAGCTTAGTTGAGTCAGGCTCCTACGAGCAGTACTTC
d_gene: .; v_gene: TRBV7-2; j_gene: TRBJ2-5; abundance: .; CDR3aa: CASSLVGRGGQETQYF; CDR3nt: TGTGCCAGCAGCTTAGTGGGAAGGGGAGGCCAAGAGACCCAGTACTTC
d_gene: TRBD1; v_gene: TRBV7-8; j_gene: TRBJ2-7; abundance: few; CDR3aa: CASSRRGKGANEQYF; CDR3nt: TGTGCCAGCAGCCGCAGGGGTAAGGGGGCAAACGAGCAGTACTTC
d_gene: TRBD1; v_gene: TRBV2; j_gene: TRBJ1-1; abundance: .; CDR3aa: CASSEQGANTEAFF; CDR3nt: TGTGCCAGCAGTGAACAGGGGGCCAACACTGAAGCTTTCTTT
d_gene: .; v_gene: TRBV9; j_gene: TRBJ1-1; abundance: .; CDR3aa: CASSLNRQGDWNEAFF; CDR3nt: TGTGCCAGCAGCTTAAACCGGCAGGGTGATTGGAACGAAGCTTTCTTT
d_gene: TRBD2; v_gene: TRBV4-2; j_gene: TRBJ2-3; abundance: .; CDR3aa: CASSQPSGRGADTQYF; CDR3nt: TGTGCCAGCAGCCAACCTAGCGGGAGAGGGGCAGATACGCAGTATTTT
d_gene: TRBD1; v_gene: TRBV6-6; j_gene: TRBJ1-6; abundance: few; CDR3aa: CASSPSRTGTNSPLHF; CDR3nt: TGTGCCAGCAGTCCGTCCCGGACAGGGACTAATTCACCCCTCCACTTT
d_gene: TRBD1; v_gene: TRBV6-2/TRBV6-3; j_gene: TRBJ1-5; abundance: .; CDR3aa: CASSYSTGTSNQPQHF; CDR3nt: TGTGCCAGCAGTTACTCGACAGGGACTAGCAATCAGCCCCAGCATTTT
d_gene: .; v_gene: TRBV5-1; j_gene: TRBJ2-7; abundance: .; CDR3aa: CASSPPEPYEQYF; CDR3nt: TGCGCCAGCAGCCCACCGGAGCCCTACGAGCAGTACTTC
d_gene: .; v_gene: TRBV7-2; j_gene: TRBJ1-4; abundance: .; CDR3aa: CASSFQINEKLFF; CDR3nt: TGTGCCAGCAGCTTCCAGATTAATGAAAAACTGTTTTTT
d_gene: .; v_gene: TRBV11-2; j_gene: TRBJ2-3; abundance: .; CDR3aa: CASSSPAGHATDTQYF; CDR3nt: TGTGCCAGCAGCTCCCCAGCCGGACATGCCACAGATACGCAGTATTTT
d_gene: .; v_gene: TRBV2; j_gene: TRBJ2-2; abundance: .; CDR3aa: CASMPETGELFF; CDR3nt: TGTGCCAGCATGCCGGAGACCGGGGAGCTGTTTTTT
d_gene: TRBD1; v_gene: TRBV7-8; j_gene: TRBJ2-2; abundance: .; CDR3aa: CASSRAAFSDRGGTGELFF; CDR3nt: TGTGCCAGCAGCCGAGCAGCGTTCAGCGACAGGGGCGGAACCGGGGAGCTGTTTTTT
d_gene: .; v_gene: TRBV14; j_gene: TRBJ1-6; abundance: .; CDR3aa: CASSPPRGNNNSPLHF; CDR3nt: TGTGCCAGCAGCCCACCCCGGGGAAATAATAATTCACCCCTCCACTTT
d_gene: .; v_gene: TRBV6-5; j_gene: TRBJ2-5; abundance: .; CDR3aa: CASSRYRQETQYF; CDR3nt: TGTGCCAGCAGCCGATACAGACAAGAGACCCAGTACTTC
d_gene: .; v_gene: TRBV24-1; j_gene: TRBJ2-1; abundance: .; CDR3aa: CATSDSGAGLNEQFF; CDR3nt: TGTGCCACCAGTGATTCGGGAGCAGGGTTAAATGAGCAGTTCTTC
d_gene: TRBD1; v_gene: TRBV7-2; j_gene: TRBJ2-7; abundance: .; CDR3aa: CASSFKTGTGSYEQYF; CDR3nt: TGTGCCAGCAGCTTCAAAACCGGGACAGGCTCCTACGAGCAGTACTTC
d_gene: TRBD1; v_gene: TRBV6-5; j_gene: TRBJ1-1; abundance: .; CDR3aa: CASRPRQGVGEAFF; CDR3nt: TGTGCCAGCAGGCCAAGACAGGGGGTGGGTGAAGCTTTCTTT
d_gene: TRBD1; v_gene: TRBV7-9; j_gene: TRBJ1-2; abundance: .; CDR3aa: CASSSATGGQDGYTF; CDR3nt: TGTGCCAGCAGCTCGGCTACAGGGGGCCAGGATGGCTACACCTTC
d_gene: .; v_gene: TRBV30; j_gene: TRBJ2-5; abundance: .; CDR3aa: CAWGLRQETQYF; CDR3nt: TGTGCCTGGGGTCTCCGCCAAGAGACCCAGTACTTC
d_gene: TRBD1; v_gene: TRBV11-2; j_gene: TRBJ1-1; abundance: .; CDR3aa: CASSIGQGANTEAFF; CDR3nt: TGTGCCAGCAGCATAGGACAGGGGGCCAACACTGAAGCTTTCTTT
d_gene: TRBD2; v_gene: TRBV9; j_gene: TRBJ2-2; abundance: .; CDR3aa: CASSVDSGSIYTGELFF; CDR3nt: TGTGCCAGCAGCGTAGATAGCGGGAGCATCTACACCGGGGAGCTGTTTTTT
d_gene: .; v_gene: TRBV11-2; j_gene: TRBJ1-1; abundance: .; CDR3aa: CATQQTGGVEAFF; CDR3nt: TGTGCCACCCAACAAACCGGGGGGGTTGAAGCTTTCTTT
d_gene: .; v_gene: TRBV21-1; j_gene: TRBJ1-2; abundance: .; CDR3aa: CASSKTGRTGVNYGYTF; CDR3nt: TGTGCCAGCAGCAAAACAGGAAGGACAGGGGTGAACTATGGCTACACCTTC
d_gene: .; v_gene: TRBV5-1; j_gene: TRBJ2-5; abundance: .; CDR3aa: CASSPSPGQETQYF; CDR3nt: TGCGCCAGCAGCCCAAGTCCAGGGCAGGAGACCCAGTACTTC
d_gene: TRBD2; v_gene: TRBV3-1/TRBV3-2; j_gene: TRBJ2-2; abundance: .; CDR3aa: CASSQELSGSTGELFF; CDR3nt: TGTGCCAGCAGCCAAGAACTTAGCGGGAGCACCGGGGAGCTGTTTTTT
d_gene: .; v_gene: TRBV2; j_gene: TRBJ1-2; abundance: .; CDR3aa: CASSEVSGQTAHYGYTF; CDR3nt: TGTGCCAGCAGTGAAGTCTCCGGACAGACCGCCCACTATGGCTACACCTTC
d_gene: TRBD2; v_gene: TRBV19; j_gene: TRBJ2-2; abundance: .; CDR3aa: CASNLSGRDTGELFF; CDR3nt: TGTGCCAGTAACCTTAGCGGGAGAGACACCGGGGAGCTGTTTTTT
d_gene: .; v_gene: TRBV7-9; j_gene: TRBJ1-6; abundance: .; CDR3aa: CASSAQGLNSPLHF; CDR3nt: TGTGCCAGCAGCGCACAGGGTCTTAATTCACCCCTCCACTTT
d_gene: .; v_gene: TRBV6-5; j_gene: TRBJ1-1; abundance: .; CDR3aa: CASSYEGPDTEAFF; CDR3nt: TGTGCCAGCAGTTACGAGGGTCCCGACACTGAAGCTTTCTTT
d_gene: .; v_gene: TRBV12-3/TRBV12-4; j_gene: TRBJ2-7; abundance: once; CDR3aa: CASSLAGGREQYF; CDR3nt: TGTGCCAGCAGTTTAGCTGGGGGCCGGGAGCAGTACTTC
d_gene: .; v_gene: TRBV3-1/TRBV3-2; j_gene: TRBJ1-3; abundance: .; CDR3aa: CASSQGSSTSNTIYF; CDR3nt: TGTGCCAGCAGTCAGGGGTCCTCTACGTCGAACACCATATATTTT